This T cell receptor beta chain was sequenced for a study of tumor and adjacent non-tumor tissue in lung cancer. Overall study: There were fewer than 15 adenocarcinoma, 2 squamous cell carcinoma and 1 small cell lung cancer cases. Each sample yielded about 4.17 million productive TCRbeta reads on average.

The library came from three nested PCR rounds adapted from ARM-PCR protocols. MiXCR, run by TCRdb on the multiplex PCR reads, gives a single entry per CDR3 protein. Of more than 75,000 distinct CDR3 sequences listed, roughly 80% are singletons. To note about this clonotype: One end of the junction does not line up with germline, which may come from a read error.

The CDR3 has 17 amino acids. Per the germline V gene, CDR1 is SGHAT and CDR2 is FQNNGV. This sample's RNA came from whole unsorted tissue. This chain uses TRBV11-2 with TRBJ2-1; TRBD2 aligns across 7 bases. Sequenced material: lung tumor tissue. This TCR derives from a woman aged 50 to 60 with non-small cell lung cancer. The CDR3 bases are TGTGCGAGCACCCCAAAGGGCGGGGGAAGTTCCTACAATGAGCAGTTCTTC. Protein sequence: CASTPKGGGSSYNEQFF. The full variable domain, with the rest looked up from reference TRBV11-2 and TRBJ2-1, is EAGVAQSPRYKIIEKRQSVAFWCNPISGHATLYWYQQILGQGPKLLIQFQNNGVVDDSQLPKDRFSAERLKGVDSTLKIQPAKLEDSAVYLCASTPKGGGSSYNEQFFGPGTRLTVL.